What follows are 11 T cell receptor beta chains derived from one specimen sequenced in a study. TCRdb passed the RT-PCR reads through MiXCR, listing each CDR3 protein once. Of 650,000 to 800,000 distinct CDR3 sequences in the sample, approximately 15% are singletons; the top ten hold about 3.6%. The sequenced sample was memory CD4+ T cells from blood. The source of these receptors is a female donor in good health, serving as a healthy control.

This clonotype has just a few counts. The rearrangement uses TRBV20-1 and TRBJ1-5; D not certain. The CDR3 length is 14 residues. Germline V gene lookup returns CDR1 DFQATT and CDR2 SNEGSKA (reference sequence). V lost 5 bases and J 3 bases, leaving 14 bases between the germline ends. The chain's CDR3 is CSAPRPLANQPQHF. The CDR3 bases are TGCAGTGCTCCGCGGCCCTTAGCCAATCAGCCCCAGCATTTT.

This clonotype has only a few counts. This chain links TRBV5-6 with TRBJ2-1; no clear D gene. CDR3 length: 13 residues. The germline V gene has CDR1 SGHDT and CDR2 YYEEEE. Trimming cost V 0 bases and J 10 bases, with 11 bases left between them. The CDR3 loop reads CASSLAILREQFF. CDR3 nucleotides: TGTGCCAGCAGCTTGGCCATACTGAGGGAGCAGTTCTTC.

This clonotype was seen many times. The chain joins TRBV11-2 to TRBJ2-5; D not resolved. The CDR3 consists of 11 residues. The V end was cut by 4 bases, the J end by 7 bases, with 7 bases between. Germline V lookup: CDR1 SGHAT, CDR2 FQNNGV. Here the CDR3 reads CASSSTGTQYF. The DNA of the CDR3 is TGTGCCAGCAGCTCGACGGGGACCCAGTACTTC.

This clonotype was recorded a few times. The CDR3 loop is CASINPGLPNEQFF. The CDR3 DNA is TGTGCCAGCATAAATCCGGGACTTCCGAATGAGCAGTTCTTC. V gene TRBV5-4 combines with J gene TRBJ2-1, with D perhaps matching TRBD2 (6 bases). CDR1 and CDR2 (germline): SGHNT, YYREEE (reference sequence). The V end was cut by 6 bases, the J end by 7 bases, with 17 bases between. The CDR3 has 14 residues.

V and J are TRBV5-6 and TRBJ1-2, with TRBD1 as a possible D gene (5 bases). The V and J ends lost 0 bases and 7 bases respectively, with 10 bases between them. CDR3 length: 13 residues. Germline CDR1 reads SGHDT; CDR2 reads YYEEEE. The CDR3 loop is CASSLEGQGGYTF. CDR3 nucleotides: TGTGCCAGCAGCTTGGAGGGGCAGGGTGGCTACACCTTC.

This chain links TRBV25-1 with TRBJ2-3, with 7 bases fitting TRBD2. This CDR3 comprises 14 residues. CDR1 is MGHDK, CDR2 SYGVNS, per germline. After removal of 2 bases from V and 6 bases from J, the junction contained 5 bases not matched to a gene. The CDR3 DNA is TGTGCCAGCAGTGAAGGCGGGAGTATGGATACGCAGTATTTT. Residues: CASSEGGSMDTQYF. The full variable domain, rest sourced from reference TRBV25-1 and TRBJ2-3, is EADIYQTPRYLVIGTGKKITLECSQTMGHDKMYWYQQDPGMELHLIHYSYGVNSTEKGDLSSESTVSRIRTEHFPLTLESARPSHTSQYLCASSEGGSMDTQYFGPGTRLTVL.

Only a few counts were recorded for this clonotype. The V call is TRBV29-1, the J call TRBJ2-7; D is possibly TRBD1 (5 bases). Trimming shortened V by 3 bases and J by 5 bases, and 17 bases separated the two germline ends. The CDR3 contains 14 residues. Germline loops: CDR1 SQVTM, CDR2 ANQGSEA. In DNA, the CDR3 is TGCAGCGTTGACGGTTTAACAGGAGCAGACGAGCAGTACTTC. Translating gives CSVDGLTGADEQYF.

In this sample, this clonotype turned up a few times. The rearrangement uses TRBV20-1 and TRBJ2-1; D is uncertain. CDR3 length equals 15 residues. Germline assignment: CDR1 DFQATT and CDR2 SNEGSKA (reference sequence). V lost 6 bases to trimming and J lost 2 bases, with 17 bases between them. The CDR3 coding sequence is TGCAGTGCCCAATTTTTGGGTGGCCCCTACAATGAGCAGTTCTTC. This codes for CSAQFLGGPYNEQFF.

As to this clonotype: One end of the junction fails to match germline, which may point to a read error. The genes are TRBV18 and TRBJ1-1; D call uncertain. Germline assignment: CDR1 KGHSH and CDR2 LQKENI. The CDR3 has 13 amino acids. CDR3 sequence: CASSPVRNTKAFF. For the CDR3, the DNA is TGTGCCAGCTCACCCGTCAGGAACACTAAAGCTTTCTTT.

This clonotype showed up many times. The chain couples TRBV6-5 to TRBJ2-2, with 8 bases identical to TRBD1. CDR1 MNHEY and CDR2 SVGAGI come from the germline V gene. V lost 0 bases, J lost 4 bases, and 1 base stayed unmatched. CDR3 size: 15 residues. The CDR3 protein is CASSYSTGVTGELFF. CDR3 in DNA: TGTGCCAGCAGTTACTCGACAGGGGTCACCGGGGAGCTGTTTTTT.

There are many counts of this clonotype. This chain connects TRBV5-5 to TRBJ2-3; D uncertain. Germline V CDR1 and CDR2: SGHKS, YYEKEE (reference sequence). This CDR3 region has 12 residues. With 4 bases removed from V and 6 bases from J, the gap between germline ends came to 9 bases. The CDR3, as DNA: TGTGCCAGCAGCCCTCCAACCGATACGCAGTATTTT. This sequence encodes CASSPPTDTQYF.